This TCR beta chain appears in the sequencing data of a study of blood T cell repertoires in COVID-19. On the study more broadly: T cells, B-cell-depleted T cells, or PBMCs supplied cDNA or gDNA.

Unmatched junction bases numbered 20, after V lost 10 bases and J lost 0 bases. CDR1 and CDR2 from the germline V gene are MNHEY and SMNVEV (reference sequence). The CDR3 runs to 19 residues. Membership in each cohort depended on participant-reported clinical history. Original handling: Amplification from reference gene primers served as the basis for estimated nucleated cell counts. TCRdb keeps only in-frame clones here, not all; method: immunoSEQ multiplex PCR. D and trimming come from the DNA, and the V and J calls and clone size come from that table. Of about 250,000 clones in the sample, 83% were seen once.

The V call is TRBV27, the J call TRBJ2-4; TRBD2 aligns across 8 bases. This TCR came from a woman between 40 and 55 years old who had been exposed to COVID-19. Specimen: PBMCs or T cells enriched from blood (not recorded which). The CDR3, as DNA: TGTGCCACTAAAGCTCGTGGGACTAGGGAATCACTAGCCAAAAACATTCAGTACTTC. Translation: CATKARGTRESLAKNIQYF.